This entry features one T cell receptor beta chain sequence. No antigen is known for it. The record originates from a study of cytomegalovirus exposure and HLA in healthy donors. Germline V gene lookup returns CDR1 SQVTM and CDR2 ANQGSEA. V was shortened by 7 bases and J by 0 bases, with 16 bases between the two germline ends. The CDR3 covers 15 residues. Use of 60 Vbeta and 13 Jbeta primers characterized the PCR. Only in-frame clones appear in the TCRdb table, and some are missing; sequencing was by immunoSEQ multiplex PCR. The table records 65,000 to 100,000 clones, roughly three quarters of them present only once. The study, taken as a whole, reports: One cluster of highly shared sequence variants probably arose as a sequencing artifact. Most TCR sequences were seen very rarely across donors, but some public TCRs occurred in many.

The sequencing sample was made of PBMCs. The chain joins TRBV29-1 to TRBJ2-1; D is perhaps TRBD2 (6 bases). The sequence derives from a middle-aged woman in good health and CMV-seropositive. The DNA of the CDR3 is TGCAGCGGCTGCAGGGACTGGAGCTCCTACAATGAGCAGTTCTTC. It encodes CSGCRDWSSYNEQFF.